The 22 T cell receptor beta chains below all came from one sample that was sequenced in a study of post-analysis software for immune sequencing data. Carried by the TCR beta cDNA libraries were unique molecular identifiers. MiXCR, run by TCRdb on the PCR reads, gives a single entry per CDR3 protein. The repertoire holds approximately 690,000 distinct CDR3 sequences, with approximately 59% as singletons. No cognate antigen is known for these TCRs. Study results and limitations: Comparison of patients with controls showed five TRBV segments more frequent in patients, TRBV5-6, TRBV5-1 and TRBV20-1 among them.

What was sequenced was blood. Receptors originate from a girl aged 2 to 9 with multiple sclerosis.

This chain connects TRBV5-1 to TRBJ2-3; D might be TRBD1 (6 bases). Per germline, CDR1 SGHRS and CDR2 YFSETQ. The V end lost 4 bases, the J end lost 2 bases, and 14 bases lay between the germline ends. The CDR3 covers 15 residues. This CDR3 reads CASSLQQGNTDTQYF. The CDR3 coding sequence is TGCGCCAGCAGCCTGCAACAGGGAAACACAGATACGCAGTATTTT.

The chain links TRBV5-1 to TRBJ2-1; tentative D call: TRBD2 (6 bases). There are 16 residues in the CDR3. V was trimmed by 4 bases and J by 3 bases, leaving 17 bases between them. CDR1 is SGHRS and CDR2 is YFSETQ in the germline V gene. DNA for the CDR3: TGCGCCAGCAGCCCCTATAGCGGCTCGATCTACAATGAGCAGTTCTTC. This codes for CASSPYSGSIYNEQFF.

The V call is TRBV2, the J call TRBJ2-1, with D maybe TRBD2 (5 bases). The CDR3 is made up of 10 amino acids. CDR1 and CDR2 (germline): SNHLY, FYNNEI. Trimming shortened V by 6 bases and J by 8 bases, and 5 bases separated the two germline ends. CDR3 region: CASRRDEQFF. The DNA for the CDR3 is TGTGCCAGCAGGCGGGATGAGCAGTTCTTC.

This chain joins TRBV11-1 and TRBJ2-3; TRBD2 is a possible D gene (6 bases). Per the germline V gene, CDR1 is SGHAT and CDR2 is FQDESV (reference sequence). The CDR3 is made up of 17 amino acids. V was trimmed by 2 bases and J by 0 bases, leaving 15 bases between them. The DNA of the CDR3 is TGTGCCAGCAGCTTAACGGGAATAGCGGCCAGCACAGATACGCAGTATTTT. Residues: CASSLTGIAASTDTQYF.

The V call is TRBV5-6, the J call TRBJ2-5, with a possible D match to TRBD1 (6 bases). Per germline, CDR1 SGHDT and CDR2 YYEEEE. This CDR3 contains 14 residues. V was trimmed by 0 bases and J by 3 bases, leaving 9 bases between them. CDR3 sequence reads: CASSLANREETQYF. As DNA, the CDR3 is TGTGCCAGCAGCTTGGCGAACAGGGAAGAGACCCAGTACTTC.

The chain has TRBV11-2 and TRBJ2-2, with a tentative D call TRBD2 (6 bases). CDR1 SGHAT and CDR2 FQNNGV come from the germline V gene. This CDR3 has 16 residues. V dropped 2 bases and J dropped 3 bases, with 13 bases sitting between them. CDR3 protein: CASSLWGDIDTGELFF. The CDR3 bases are TGTGCCAGCAGCTTATGGGGGGATATCGACACCGGGGAGCTGTTTTTT.

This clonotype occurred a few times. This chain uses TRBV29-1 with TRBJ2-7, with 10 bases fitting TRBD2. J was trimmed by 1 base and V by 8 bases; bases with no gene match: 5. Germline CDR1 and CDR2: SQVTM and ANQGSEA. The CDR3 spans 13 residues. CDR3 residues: CSFRTSGSYEQYF. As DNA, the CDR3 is TGCAGCTTCAGGACTAGCGGTTCCTACGAGCAGTACTTC.

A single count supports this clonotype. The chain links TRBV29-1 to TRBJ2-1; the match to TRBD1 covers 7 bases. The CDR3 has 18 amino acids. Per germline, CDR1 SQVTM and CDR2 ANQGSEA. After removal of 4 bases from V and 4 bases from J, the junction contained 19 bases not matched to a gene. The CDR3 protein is CSVGPGQDRLGGYNEQFF. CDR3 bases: TGCAGCGTTGGACCCGGACAGGATCGTTTAGGGGGTTACAATGAGCAGTTCTTC.

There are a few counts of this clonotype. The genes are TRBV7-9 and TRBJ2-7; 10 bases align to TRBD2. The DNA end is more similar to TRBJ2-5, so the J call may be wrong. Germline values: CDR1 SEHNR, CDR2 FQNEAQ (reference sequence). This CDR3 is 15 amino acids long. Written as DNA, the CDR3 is TGTGCCAGCAGCTTGCTTCTAGCGGGAGAAGAGACCCAGTACTTC. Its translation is CASSLLLAGEETQYF.

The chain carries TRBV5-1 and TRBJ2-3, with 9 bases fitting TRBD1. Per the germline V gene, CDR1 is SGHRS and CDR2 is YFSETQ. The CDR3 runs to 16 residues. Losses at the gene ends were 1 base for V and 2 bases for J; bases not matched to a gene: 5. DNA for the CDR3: TGCGCCAGCAGCTTGTGGGACAGGGCCATCACAGATACGCAGTATTTT. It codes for CASSLWDRAITDTQYF.

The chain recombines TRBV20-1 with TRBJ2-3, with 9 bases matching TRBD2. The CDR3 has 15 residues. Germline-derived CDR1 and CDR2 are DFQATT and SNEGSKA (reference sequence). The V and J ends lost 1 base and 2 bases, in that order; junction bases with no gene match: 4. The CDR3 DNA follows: TGCAGTGCTAGAGGAGGGACTAGCTTCACAGATACGCAGTATTTT. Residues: CSARGGTSFTDTQYF.

The DNA of the CDR3 is TGTGCCAGCAGTGATCCCGAGACAGGGGACAGTGAGCAGTTCTTC. Amino acids: CASSDPETGDSEQFF. This sequence joins TRBV25-1 and TRBJ2-1; 8 nucleotides line up with TRBD1. The V gene's germline CDR1 is MGHDK and CDR2 SYGVNS. The CDR3 has 15 amino acids. V shed 3 bases and J 9 bases; nucleotides not matched to a gene: 10.

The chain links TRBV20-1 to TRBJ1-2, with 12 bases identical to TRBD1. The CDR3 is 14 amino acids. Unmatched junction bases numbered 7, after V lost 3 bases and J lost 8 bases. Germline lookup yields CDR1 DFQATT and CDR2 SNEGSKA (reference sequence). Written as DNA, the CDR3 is TGCAGTGCTAGGCCGGGACAGGGGGCCGTAGGCTACACCTTC. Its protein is CSARPGQGAVGYTF.

CDR3 residues: CASRATSGGTGEQFF. In DNA form, the CDR3 reads TGTGCCAGCAGGGCAACTAGCGGGGGGACCGGTGAGCAGTTCTTC. V is TRBV6-2 or TRBV6-3 and J is TRBJ2-1; the match to TRBD2 covers 12 bases. The germline V gene encodes CDR1 MNHEY and CDR2 SVGEGT. The ends lost 6 bases at V and 9 bases at J; junction bases unmatched: 9. The length of the CDR3 is 15 residues.

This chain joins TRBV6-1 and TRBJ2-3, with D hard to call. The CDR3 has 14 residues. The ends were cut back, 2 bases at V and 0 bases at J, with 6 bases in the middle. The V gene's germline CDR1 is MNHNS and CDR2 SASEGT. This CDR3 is CASSEYRSTDTQYF. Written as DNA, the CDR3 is TGTGCCAGCAGTGAATACCGGAGCACAGATACGCAGTATTTT.

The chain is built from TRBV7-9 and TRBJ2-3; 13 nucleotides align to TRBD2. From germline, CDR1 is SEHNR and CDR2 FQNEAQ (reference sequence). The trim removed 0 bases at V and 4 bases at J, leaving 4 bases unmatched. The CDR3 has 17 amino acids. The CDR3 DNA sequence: TGTGCCAGCAGCTTAGCACTAGCGGGGGGGGCCCCAGATACGCAGTATTTT. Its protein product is CASSLALAGGAPDTQYF.

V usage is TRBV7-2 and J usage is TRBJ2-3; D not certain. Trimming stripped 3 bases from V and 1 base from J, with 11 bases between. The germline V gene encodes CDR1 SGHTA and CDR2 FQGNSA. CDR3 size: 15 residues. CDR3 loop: CASSFWMTGTDTQYF. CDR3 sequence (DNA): TGTGCCAGCAGCTTTTGGATGACGGGCACAGATACGCAGTATTTT.

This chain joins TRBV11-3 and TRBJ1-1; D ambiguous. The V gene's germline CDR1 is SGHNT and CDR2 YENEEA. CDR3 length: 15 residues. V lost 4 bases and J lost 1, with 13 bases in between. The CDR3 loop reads CASSYPPGENTEAFF. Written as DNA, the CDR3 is TGTGCCAGCAGCTATCCGCCGGGAGAGAACACTGAAGCTTTCTTT.

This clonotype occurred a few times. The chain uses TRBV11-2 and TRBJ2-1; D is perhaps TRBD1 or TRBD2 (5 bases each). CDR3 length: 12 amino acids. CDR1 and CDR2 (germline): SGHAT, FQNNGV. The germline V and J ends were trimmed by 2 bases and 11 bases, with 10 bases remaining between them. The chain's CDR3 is CASSLIRDQQFF. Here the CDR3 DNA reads TGTGCCAGCAGCTTAATCCGGGACCAGCAGTTCTTC.

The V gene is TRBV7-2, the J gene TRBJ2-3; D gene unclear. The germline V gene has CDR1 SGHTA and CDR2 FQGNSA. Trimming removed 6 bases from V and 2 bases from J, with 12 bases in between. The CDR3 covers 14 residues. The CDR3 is CASSSSWSTDTQYF. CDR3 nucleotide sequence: TGTGCCAGCAGTTCCTCTTGGTCCACAGATACGCAGTATTTT.

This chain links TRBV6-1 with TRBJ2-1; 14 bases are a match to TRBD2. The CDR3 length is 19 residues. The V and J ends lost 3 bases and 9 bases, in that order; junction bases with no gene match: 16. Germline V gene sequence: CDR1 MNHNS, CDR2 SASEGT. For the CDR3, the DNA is TGTGCCAGCAGTGACGTGGGGACTAGCGGGGGAGGACTCAGGGGTGAGCAGTTCTTC. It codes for CASSDVGTSGGGLRGEQFF.

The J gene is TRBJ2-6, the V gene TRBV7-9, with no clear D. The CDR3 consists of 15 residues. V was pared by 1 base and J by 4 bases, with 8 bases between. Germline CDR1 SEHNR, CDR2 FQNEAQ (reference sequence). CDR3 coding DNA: TGTGCCAGCAGCTTAGTGGTAACAGGGGCCAACGTCCTGACTTTC. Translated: CASSLVVTGANVLTF.